This T cell receptor (beta chain) was recorded in a study of CD8 T cells in ankylosing spondylitis (dated by TCRdb to the late 2010s). With regard to the full study: To find TCR variants linked to disease, the study profiled T cell receptor beta repertoires in ankylosing spondylitis patients and healthy donors. The whole study cohort included 95 to 130 healthy donors and 20 to 25 ankylosing spondylitis patients. Samples of peripheral blood were taken, and for ankylosing spondylitis patients, synovial fluid was collected as well.

This clonotype was seen a handful of times. The antigen this receptor binds is unknown. One base away there is no much larger clone; base qualities are not given. What the authors observed across the whole study: The disease-linked clones were reported as significantly enriched in matched synovial fluid samples from ankylosing spondylitis patients. Blood from ankylosing spondylitis patients appeared to be characterized by a TCR beta motif composed of eight highly homologous amino acid variants. Some motif variants were previously reported in synovial fluid and blood of reactive arthritis patients, suggesting common disease-initiation mechanisms. The disease-linked clones had a CD8+ phenotype and were found at relatively low frequencies in peripheral blood.

The listed sequencing device is Illumina HiSeq 2500. Quantitative 5'-RACE with molecular barcodes was the method used to prepare the TCR beta libraries. The authors processed their data as follows. Disease-linked TCR variants were identified with a new computational method built on a probabilistic model of VDJ rearrangement. The public sequencing data were trimmed at Q25 with fastp and processed into clonotypes with MiXCR by TCRdb, which kept only in-frame beta chains. CDR3 protein duplicates are merged, each entry listing the most common genes and DNA. These V and J calls rely on TCRdb rather than the paper's analysis. The table for this sample lists under 150,000 distinct CDR3 sequences; 11% of them were counted only once. The top ten clones comprise about 3.8% of the sample. The specimen was blood, either unsorted or a sorted T cell fraction (not recorded which). This sequence originates from a female donor with ankylosing spondylitis or in good health (not recorded which).

The encoded CDR3 is CASIPSRAGSSYNEQFF. The DNA sequence reads TGTGCCAGCATCCCGTCACGGGCAGGGAGCTCCTACAATGAGCAGTTCTTC. The rearranged chain carries TRBV7-9 and TRBJ2-1; the D gene cannot be resolved beyond TRBD1 or TRBD2, each matching 5 bases. The germline V gene encodes CDR1 SEHNR and CDR2 FQNEAQ (reference sequence). From the cysteine up to the phenylalanine, the CDR3 has a length of 17 residues. Of the read, only the CDR3 DNA is kept; its 51 bases are in frame from base 1. Trimming takes 7 bases from V and 0 bases from J, and the germline ends sit 19 bases apart. Where the CDR3 stops, the reference TRBV7-9 and TRBJ2-1 genes take over; the full variable domain is DTGVSQNPRHKITKRGQNVTFRCDPISEHNRLYWYRQTLGQGPEFLTYFQNEAQLEKSRLLSDRFSAERPKGSFSTLEIQRTEQGDSAMYLCASIPSRAGSSYNEQFFGPGTRLTVL.